This TCR beta chain was identified in a study of T cell responses to AZD1222 COVID-19 vaccine. Study overall: Second doses at about 4 or about 12 weeks were pooled.

TCRdb's copy holds only in-frame clones and misses some; the assay was immunoSEQ multiplex PCR. The table includes more than 100,000 clones, approximately 90% detected once. This CDR3 spans 15 amino acids. From germline, CDR1 is PRHDT and CDR2 FYEKMQ (reference sequence). The junction had 10 bases not matched to a gene; V was cut back by 5 bases and J by 7 bases. Sequenced here: peripheral blood, sampled on day 0 of AZD1222 vaccination. This receptor was identified in an adult in good health. The gene calls are TRBV13 and TRBJ2-7, with TRBD2 identical over 11 bases. CDR3 sequence (DNA): TGTGCCAGCAGCGTCGGACTAGCGGGTGATTATGAGCAGTACTTC. This translates into CASSVGLAGDYEQYF.